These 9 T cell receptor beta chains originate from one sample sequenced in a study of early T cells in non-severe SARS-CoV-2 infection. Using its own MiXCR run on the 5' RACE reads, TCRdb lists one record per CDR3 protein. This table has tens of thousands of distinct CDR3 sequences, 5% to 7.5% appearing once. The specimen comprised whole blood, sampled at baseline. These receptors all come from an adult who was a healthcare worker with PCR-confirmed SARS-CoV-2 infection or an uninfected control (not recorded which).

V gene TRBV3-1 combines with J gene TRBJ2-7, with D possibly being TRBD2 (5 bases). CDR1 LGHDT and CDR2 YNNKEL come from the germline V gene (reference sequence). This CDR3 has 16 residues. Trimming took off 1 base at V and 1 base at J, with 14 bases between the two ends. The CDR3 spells CASSQVVWSGSYEQYF. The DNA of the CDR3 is TGTGCCAGCAGCCAAGTAGTCTGGAGCGGATCCTACGAGCAGTACTTC.

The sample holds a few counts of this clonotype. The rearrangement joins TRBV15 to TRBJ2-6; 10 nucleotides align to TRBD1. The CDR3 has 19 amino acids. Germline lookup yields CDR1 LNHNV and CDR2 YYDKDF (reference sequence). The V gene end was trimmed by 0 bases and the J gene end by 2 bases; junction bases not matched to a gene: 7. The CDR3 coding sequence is TGTGCCACCAGCAGAGATCTGGGGACAGGGGACCCTGGGGCCAACGTCCTGACTTTC. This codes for CATSRDLGTGDPGANVLTF.

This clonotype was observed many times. The CDR3 region is CASSFGGSNTGELFF. The CDR3 region has the DNA TGTGCCAGCAGCTTCGGGGGATCGAACACCGGGGAGCTGTTTTTT. The chain combines TRBV7-2 with TRBJ2-2, with a possible D match to TRBD2 (6 bases). Between the trimmed V and J ends, which lost 3 bases and 0 bases, there was a span of 8 bases. The CDR3 extends over 15 amino acids. The germline gives CDR1 SGHTA, CDR2 FQGNSA.

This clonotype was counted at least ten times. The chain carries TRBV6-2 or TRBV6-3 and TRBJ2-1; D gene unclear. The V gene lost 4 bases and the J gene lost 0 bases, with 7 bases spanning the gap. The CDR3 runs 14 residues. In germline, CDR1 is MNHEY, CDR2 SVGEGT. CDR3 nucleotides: TGTGCCAGCAGTTTTGGCAGCTCCTACAATGAGCAGTTCTTC. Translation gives CASSFGSSYNEQFF.

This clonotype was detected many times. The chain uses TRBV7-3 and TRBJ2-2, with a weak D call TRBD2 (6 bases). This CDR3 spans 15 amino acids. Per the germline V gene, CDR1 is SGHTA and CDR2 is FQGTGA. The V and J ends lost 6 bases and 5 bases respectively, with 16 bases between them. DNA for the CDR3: TGTGCCAGCAGTTCGGACGAAGGGAGGACCGGGGAGCTGTTTTTT. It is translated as CASSSDEGRTGELFF.

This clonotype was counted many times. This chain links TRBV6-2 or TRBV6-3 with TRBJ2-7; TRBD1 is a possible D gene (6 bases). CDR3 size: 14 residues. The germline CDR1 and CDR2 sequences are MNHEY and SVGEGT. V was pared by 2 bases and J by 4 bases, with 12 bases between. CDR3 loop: CASSYGQGKYEQYF. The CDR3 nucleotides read TGTGCCAGCAGTTACGGGCAGGGGAAGTACGAGCAGTACTTC.

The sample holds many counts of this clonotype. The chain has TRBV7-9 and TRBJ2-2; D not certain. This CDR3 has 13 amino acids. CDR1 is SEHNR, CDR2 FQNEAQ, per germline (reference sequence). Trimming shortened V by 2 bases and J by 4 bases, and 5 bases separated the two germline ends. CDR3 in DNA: TGTGCCAGCAGCTTACAAAGCACCGGGGAGCTGTTTTTT. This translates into CASSLQSTGELFF.

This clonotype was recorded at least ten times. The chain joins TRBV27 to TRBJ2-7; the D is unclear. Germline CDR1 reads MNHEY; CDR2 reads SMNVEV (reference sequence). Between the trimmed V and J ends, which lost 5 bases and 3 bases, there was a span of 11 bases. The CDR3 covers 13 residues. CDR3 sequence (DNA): TGTGCCAGCAGTCCTCTAACCGGCTACGAGCAGTACTTC. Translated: CASSPLTGYEQYF.

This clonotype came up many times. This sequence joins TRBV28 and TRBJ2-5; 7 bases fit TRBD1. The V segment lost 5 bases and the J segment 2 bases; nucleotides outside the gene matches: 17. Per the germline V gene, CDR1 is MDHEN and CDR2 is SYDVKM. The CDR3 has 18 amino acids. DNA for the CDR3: TGTGCCAGCAGTCTTACCAGCTCCGGGATCAGGGGGCAAGAGACCCAGTACTTC. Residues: CASSLTSSGIRGQETQYF.